This TCR beta chain is from a study of blood T cell repertoires in COVID-19. Study overall: Acute and convalescent COVID-19 samples came from the United States, Italy and Spain. PBMCs, B-cell-depleted T cells, or T cells were the source of the cDNA or gDNA that made up the material.

There are 18 residues in the CDR3. The trim removed 0 bases at V and 5 bases at J, leaving 10 bases unmatched. Germline V gene lookup returns CDR1 ENHRY and CDR2 SYGVKD. This clone was observed a few times. Under the authors' procedure: Reference gene primer amplification gave nucleated cell count estimates. This table comes from immunoSEQ multiplex PCR, and its TCRdb copy is limited to in-frame clones, with some not included. Clonal size and the V and J genes are those of that table, whereas D and trimming came from the DNA. The sample lists over 250,000 clones; approximately 85% were seen once. The sequence was collected from a man aged 50 or older with active or convalescent COVID-19. This chain joins TRBV10-3 and TRBJ1-6; 7 bases fit TRBD1. The sequencing sample was made of peripheral blood. The CDR3 loop reads CAISESGQRPHNNSPLHF. CDR3 bases: TGTGCCATCAGTGAGTCGGGACAGAGGCCACACAATAATTCACCCCTCCACTTT.